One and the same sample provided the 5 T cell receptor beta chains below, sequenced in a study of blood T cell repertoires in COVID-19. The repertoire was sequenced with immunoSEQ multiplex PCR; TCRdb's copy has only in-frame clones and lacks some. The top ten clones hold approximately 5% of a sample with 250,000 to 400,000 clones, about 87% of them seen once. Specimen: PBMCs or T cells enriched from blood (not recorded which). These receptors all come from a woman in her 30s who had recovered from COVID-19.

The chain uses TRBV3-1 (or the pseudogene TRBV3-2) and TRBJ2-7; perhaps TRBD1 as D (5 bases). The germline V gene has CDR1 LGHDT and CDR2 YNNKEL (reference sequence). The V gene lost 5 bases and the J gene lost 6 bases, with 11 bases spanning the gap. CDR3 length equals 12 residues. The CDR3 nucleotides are TGTGCCAGCAGCAGGGCAGGGCTCGAGCAGTACTTC. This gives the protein CASSRAGLEQYF.

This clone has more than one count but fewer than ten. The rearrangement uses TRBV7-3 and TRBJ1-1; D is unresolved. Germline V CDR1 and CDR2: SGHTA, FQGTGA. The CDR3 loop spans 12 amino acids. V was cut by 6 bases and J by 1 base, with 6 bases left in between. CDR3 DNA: TGTGCCAGCAGAGCAGGGAACACTGAAGCTTTCTTT. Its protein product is CASRAGNTEAFF.

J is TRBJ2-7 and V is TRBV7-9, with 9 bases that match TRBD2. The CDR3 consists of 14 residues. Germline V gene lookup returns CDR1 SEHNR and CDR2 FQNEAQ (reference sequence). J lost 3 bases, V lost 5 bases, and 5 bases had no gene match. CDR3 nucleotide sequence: TGTGCCAGCAGCCTCCAGACTAGCGGCTACGAGCAGTACTTC. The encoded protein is CASSLQTSGYEQYF.

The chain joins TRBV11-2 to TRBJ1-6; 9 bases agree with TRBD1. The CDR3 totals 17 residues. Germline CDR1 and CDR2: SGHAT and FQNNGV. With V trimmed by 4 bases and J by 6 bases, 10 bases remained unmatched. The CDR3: CASSSGRGQGRNSPLHF. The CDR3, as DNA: TGTGCCAGCAGCTCCGGACGGGGACAGGGTCGTAATTCACCCCTCCACTTT. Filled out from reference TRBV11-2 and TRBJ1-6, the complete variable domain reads EAGVAQSPRYKIIEKRQSVAFWCNPISGHATLYWYQQILGQGPKLLIQFQNNGVVDDSQLPKDRFSAERLKGVDSTLKIQPAKLEDSAVYLCASSSGRGQGRNSPLHFGNGTRLTVT.

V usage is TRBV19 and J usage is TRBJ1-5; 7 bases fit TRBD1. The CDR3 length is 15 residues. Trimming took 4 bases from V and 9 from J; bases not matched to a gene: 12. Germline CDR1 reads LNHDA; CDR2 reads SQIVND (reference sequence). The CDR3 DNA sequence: TGTGCCAGTAGTAGTTTCCGGGACAGTTGGGGGCCCCAGCATTTT. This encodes CASSSFRDSWGPQHF.